Listed below are T cell receptor beta chains from one sample, sequenced in a study of shared clonotypes between healthy human individuals. Assay used: immunoSEQ multiplex PCR; TCRdb lists only in-frame clones, some missing. The sample has about 2.1 million clones; just over 90% are singletons. The sample taken for sequencing was naive CD8+ T cells from PBMCs. The receptors originated from a man aged 18-30 years in good health. Some clones in this sample may be carry-over from other donors' samples. Both conserved end residues are part of each CDR3. A D gene is named only where the DNA matches it firmly. Clone size is not always given. Where it is, it says once, few, many or a class for expanded clones.

TRBJ1-5	NA	15	TRBD1	TRBV27	TGTGCCAGCAGTGGAGGACAGGGCGTCAATCAGCCCCAGCATTTT	CASSGGQGVNQPQHF
TRBJ1-5	NA	14	TRBD1	TRBV27	TGTGCCAGCACTCGTACAGGGGGCAATCAGCCCCAGCATTTT	CASTRTGGNQPQHF
TRBJ2-7	NA	13	NA	TRBV27	TGTGCCAGCAGAGGGGTTAGCTCCTACGAGCAGTACTTC	CASRGVSSYEQYF
TRBJ2-5	once	13	NA	TRBV2	TGTGCCAGCAGTGAGAAGGGTTTGGAGACCCAGTACTTC	CASSEKGLETQYF
TRBJ2-7	NA	14	NA	TRBV2	TGTGCCAGCAGTGAAAGTGGTTTCGCCTACGAGCAGTACTTC	CASSESGFAYEQYF
TRBJ2-5	NA	14	NA	TRBV19	TGTGCCAGTAGTATCTCAGGGAAGGGAGAGACCCAGTACTTC	CASSISGKGETQYF
TRBJ2-1	NA	17	NA	TRBV4-1	TGCGCCAGCAGCCTTCAACCGGCGGGCGCGTCCTACAATGAGCAGTTCTTC	CASSLQPAGASYNEQFF
TRBJ1-2	NA	16	NA	TRBV2	TGTGCCAGCAGTGATCCGCCAGGGTTATCTAACTATGGCTACACCTTC	CASSDPPGLSNYGYTF
TRBJ2-1	NA	14	NA	TRBV29-1	TGCAGCTACGTTGGCAGGGGACTCTACAATGAGCAGTTCTTC	CSYVGRGLYNEQFF
TRBJ2-7	NA	15	TRBD2	TRBV28	TGTGCCAGCAGTCCCCGACTAGCTAGGACCTACGAGCAGTACTTC	CASSPRLARTYEQYF
TRBJ2-3	NA	14	TRBD2	TRBV13	TGTGCCAGCAGCTTAGAACTAGCGGGGGACCCGCAGTATTTT	CASSLELAGDPQYF
TRBJ2-7	NA	12	NA	TRBV4-2	TGTGCCAGCAGCCTGACAGGCTACGAGCAGTACTTC	CASSLTGYEQYF
TRBJ2-7	NA	16	TRBD2	TRBV11-2	TGTGCCAGCAGCTTAGCCGGACTAGCGGGGTCCTACGAGCAGTACTTC	CASSLAGLAGSYEQYF
TRBJ2-1	NA	19	TRBD2	TRBV4-3	TGCGCCAGCAGCCAAGATGGGGCGACTAGCGGGAGCATTTTGAGTGAGCAGTTCTTC	CASSQDGATSGSILSEQFF
TRBJ1-1	NA	17	NA	TRBV5-1	TGCGCCAGCAGCTTTAGCCGCAGGGGAAAGGCGGGCATTGAAGCTTTCTTT	CASSFSRRGKAGIEAFF
TRBJ1-4	NA	15	TRBD1	TRBV28	TGTGCCAGCAGTTCCGACAGGGGGCTCCATGAAAAACTGTTTTTT	CASSSDRGLHEKLFF
TRBJ2-1	NA	14	TRBD2	TRBV9	TGTGCCAGCAGCGTAAAGCGGGACTACAATGAGCAGTTCTTC	CASSVKRDYNEQFF
TRBJ1-5	NA	14	NA	TRBV27	TGTGCCAGCAGTTTATCGGTCCGGGTTCAGCCCCAGCATTTT	CASSLSVRVQPQHF
TRBJ2-7	NA	15	TRBD2	TRBV11-2	TGTGCCAGCAGCACCGGACTAGCAGGGTTAATTGAGCAGTACTTC	CASSTGLAGLIEQYF
TRBJ2-7	NA	15	NA	TRBV11-2	TGTGCCAGCAGCTTAGACGGGATTCTATCCTACGAGCAGTACTTC	CASSLDGILSYEQYF
TRBJ2-3	once	12	NA	TRBV19	TGTGCCAGTAGTATTCGTGGAGATACGCAGTATTTT	CASSIRGDTQYF
TRBJ2-3	NA	17	TRBD2	TRBV11-2	TGTGCCAGCAGCGTCGGACTAGCGGGAGTATCGGGGGATACGCAGTATTTT	CASSVGLAGVSGDTQYF
TRBJ1-1	NA	11	NA	TRBV19	TGTGCCAGTAGTATAGTGGGGGCAGCTTTCTTT	CASSIVGAAFF
TRBJ1-1	once	15	NA	TRBV19	TGTGCCAGTAGTGCCCGCTTAGGGGGGAACACTGAAGCTTTCTTT	CASSARLGGNTEAFF
TRBJ2-7	NA	14	NA	TRBV27	TGTGCCAGCAGTCCCCTCGGGACTCTTTACGAGCAGTACTTC	CASSPLGTLYEQYF
TRBJ2-1	NA	19	TRBD2	TRBV27	TGTGCCAGCAGTTTATTGTTTAGCGGGGACGGAAGCTCCTACAATGAGCAGTTCTTC	CASSLLFSGDGSSYNEQFF
TRBJ2-2	NA	12	NA	TRBV6-1	TGTGCCAGCAAGGAGGGGACCGGGGAGCTGTTTTTT	CASKEGTGELFF
TRBJ1-2	NA	16	NA	TRBV27	TGTGCCAGCAGACCAGCCCCAGGTTCTAGTTTAGATGGCTACACCTTC	CASRPAPGSSLDGYTF
TRBJ2-7	NA	15	NA	TRBV4-2	TGTGCCAGCAGCCAGGGAGAGATGTCGTCCTACGAGCAGTACTTC	CASSQGEMSSYEQYF
TRBJ2-1	NA	19	TRBD2	TRBV27	TGTGCCAGCAGTTTAACTTACCCGGGACTAGCAGCATCCCACAATGAGCAGTTCTTC	CASSLTYPGLAASHNEQFF
TRBJ2-1	NA	14	NA	TRBV7-9	TGTGCCAGCAGCCAGAGGGTGGTGCACAATGAGCAGTTCTTC	CASSQRVVHNEQFF
TRBJ2-3	once	14	NA	TRBV10-3	TGTGCCATCAGTGAGCCCATTGGCACAGATACGCAGTATTTT	CAISEPIGTDTQYF
TRBJ2-1	NA	15	TRBD2	TRBV4-1	TGCGCCAGCAGCCAAGTGCTAGCGGTCGCGGGAGAGCAGTTCTTC	CASSQVLAVAGEQFF